Following are 17 T cell receptor beta chains from one sample sequenced in a study of T cells in Graves' hyperthyroidism and ophthalmopathy. Amplification yielded TCR beta CDR3 regions, with RNA transcripts as the source. The HTBI primer set drove a first-round RT-PCR of the TCR CDR3. Via MiXCR, TCRdb re-called the multiplex PCR reads, giving one row per CDR3 protein. The sample has about 400,000 distinct CDR3 sequences, 15% seen once; the top ten hold roughly 33%. The sequencing input was blood. The receptors shown here come from a woman in her 30s with Graves' hyperthyroidism.

This clonotype was counted a few times. CDR3 in amino acids: CASRQGRSGNTIYF. DNA for the CDR3: TGTGCCAGCAGGCAGGGCCGTTCTGGAAACACCATATATTTT. The gene calls are TRBV7-2 and TRBJ1-3; D perhaps matches TRBD1 (5 bases). Germline V gene lookup returns CDR1 SGHTA and CDR2 FQGNSA. V lost 6 bases and J 1 base, leaving 10 bases between the germline ends. This CDR3 has 14 residues.

In its sample, this clonotype was seen many times. The rearrangement joins TRBV20-1 to TRBJ2-7, with TRBD2 identical over 13 bases. J lost 5 bases, V lost 6 bases, and 1 base had no gene match. Germline lookup yields CDR1 DFQATT and CDR2 SNEGSKA (reference sequence). This CDR3 spans 12 amino acids. In nucleotides, the CDR3 is TGCAGTGCAGGGACTAGCGGGAACGAGCAGTACTTC. Protein product: CSAGTSGNEQYF.

This clonotype was seen a handful of times. This chain joins TRBV27 and TRBJ2-1; D might be TRBD2 (5 bases). V was pared by 5 bases and J by 11 bases, with 10 bases between. Germline CDR1 and CDR2: MNHEY and SMNVEV (reference sequence). CDR3 length: 11 amino acids. DNA of the CDR3: TGTGCCAGCAGTGAGGGAATCCAGCAGTTCTTC. Its protein product is CASSEGIQQFF.

In its sample, this clonotype was seen a few times. This chain connects TRBV19 to TRBJ2-7, with unresolved D. V gave up 4 bases and J gave up 6 bases, with 13 bases separating them. Germline V gene lookup returns CDR1 LNHDA and CDR2 SQIVND (reference sequence). The CDR3 extends over 13 amino acids. CDR3 bases: TGTGCCAGTAGTACCTCCCGGGCCACCGAGCAGTACTTC. Protein sequence: CASSTSRATEQYF.

This clonotype was seen a few times. The V gene is TRBV10-3, the J gene TRBJ2-7; D unresolved. V lost 5 bases, J lost 1 base, and 12 bases lay in between. The CDR3 runs to 14 residues. Looked up from germline, CDR1 is ENHRY and CDR2 is SYGVKD. DNA for the CDR3: TGTGCCATCAGTTCGGCAGGATTTTCCTACGAGCAGTACTTC. Protein sequence: CAISSAGFSYEQYF.

This clonotype was seen repeatedly, ten times or more. The gene calls are TRBV5-1 and TRBJ2-1, with TRBD1 matching 7 bases. In germline, CDR1 is SGHRS, CDR2 YFSETQ. The CDR3 sequence is 14 residues long. V shed 6 bases and J 2 bases; nucleotides not matched to a gene: 5. CDR3 bases: TGCGCCAGCACTACAGGGGTGACCTACAATGAGCAGTTCTTC. Encoded protein: CASTTGVTYNEQFF.

This clonotype was picked up a small number of times. The rearrangement uses TRBV7-9 and TRBJ2-1; 10 bases match TRBD2. The CDR3 spans 16 residues. Germline V gene data show CDR1 as SEHNR and CDR2 as FQNEAQ (reference sequence). The V gene end was trimmed by 3 bases and the J gene end by 8 bases; junction bases not matched to a gene: 10. The CDR3 sequence is CASSFPSGSRNHEQFF. The DNA of the CDR3 is TGTGCCAGCAGCTTTCCTAGCGGGAGTAGAAACCATGAGCAGTTCTTC.

V gene TRBV5-1 combines with J gene TRBJ2-7; 11 nucleotides match TRBD2. The CDR3 loop spans 15 amino acids. CDR1 SGHRS and CDR2 YFSETQ come from the germline V gene. Trimming cost V 4 bases and J 3 bases; bases outside gene matches: 6. CDR3 protein: CASSRAGTSGYEQYF. The CDR3, as DNA: TGCGCCAGCAGCCGGGCCGGGACTAGCGGCTACGAGCAGTACTTC.

This clonotype has more than one count but fewer than ten. The rearrangement joins TRBV18 to TRBJ2-5; D unresolved. The CDR3 runs to 13 residues. The ends were cut back, 4 bases at V and 5 bases at J, with 11 bases in the middle. Germline V CDR1 and CDR2: KGHSH, LQKENI. The CDR3, as DNA: TGTGCCAGCTCACAACACGAAATGGAGACCCAGTACTTC. Amino acids: CASSQHEMETQYF.

This clonotype was observed a few times. The genes are TRBV5-1 and TRBJ2-5, with TRBD2 identical over 7 bases. CDR1 SGHRS and CDR2 YFSETQ come from the germline V gene. The CDR3 is made up of 16 amino acids. The junction had 10 bases not matched to a gene; V was cut back by 0 bases and J by 5 bases. The CDR3 spells CASSLEAGATRETQYF. The CDR3 DNA is TGCGCCAGCAGCTTGGAGGCGGGAGCGACGAGGGAGACCCAGTACTTC.

This clonotype was observed at least ten times. The chain uses TRBV7-9 and TRBJ2-3; TRBD2 matches 10 bases. J was trimmed by 3 bases and V by 2 bases; bases with no gene match: 11. This CDR3 comprises 18 residues. Germline V gives CDR1 SEHNR, CDR2 FQNEAQ (reference sequence). CDR3 in amino acids: CASSLSPAGGPWTDTQYF. DNA of the CDR3: TGTGCCAGCAGCTTATCTCCAGCGGGAGGGCCATGGACAGATACGCAGTATTTT.

Only a few counts were recorded for this clonotype. The chain recombines TRBV3-1 with TRBJ2-3, with 9 bases identical to TRBD2. Germline V gives CDR1 LGHDT, CDR2 YNNKEL (reference sequence). The CDR3 is 16 amino acids. The V gene end was trimmed by 0 bases and the J gene end by 7 bases; junction bases not matched to a gene: 8. CDR3 sequence (DNA): TGTGCCAGCAGCCAAGATAGCGGGAGTTACTCCTATACGCAGTATTTT. Its translation: CASSQDSGSYSYTQYF.

The rearrangement links TRBV9 to TRBJ2-1; TRBD2 agrees at 7 bases. The CDR3 totals 15 residues. V shed 1 base, J shed 0 bases, and the junction held 1 base outside the gene matches. Germline loops: CDR1 SGDLS, CDR2 YYNGEE. CDR3 loop: CASSVIAGSYNEQFF. The CDR3 DNA is TGTGCCAGCAGCGTAATAGCGGGCTCCTACAATGAGCAGTTCTTC. Looking up the rest from reference TRBV9 and TRBJ2-1 gives the full variable domain: DSGVTQTPKHLITATGQRVTLRCSPRSGDLSVYWYQQSLDQGLQFLIQYYNGEERAKGNILERFSAQQFPDLHSELNLSSLELGDSALYFCASSVIAGSYNEQFFGPGTRLTVL.

The CDR3 here is CASSLVLGTGDSPLHF. CDR3 DNA: TGTGCCAGCAGTTTAGTTCTCGGGACAGGGGATTCACCCCTCCACTTT. The rearrangement links TRBV12-3 or TRBV12-4 to TRBJ1-6; 10 bases align to TRBD1. The length of the CDR3 is 16 residues. J lost 8 bases, V lost 1 base, and 5 bases had no gene match.

A remark on this clonotype: Possible read error: a much larger clone is one base away. The V and J genes are TRBV28 and TRBJ2-2; D is ambiguous. The germline CDR1 and CDR2 sequences are MDHEN and SYDVKM. CDR3 length equals 16 residues. The CDR3 region has the DNA TGTGCCGGCAGCAGTTTATTAGGGATAAACACCGGGGAGCTGTTTTTT. Translation: CAGSSLLGINTGELFF. The variable domain in full, completed from reference TRBV28 and TRBJ2-2, reads DVKVTQSSRYLVKRTGEKVFLECVQDMDHENMFWYRQDPGLGLRLIYFSYDVKMKEKGDIPEGYSVSREKKERFSLILESASTNQTSMYLCAGSSLLGINTGELFFGEGSRLTVL.

This clonotype was counted many times. This sequence joins TRBV30 and TRBJ1-1; D is unclear. This CDR3 has 9 amino acids. Germline V gives CDR1 GTSNPN, CDR2 SVGIG (reference sequence). V lost 8 bases to trimming and J lost 11 bases, with 12 bases between them. The DNA of the CDR3 is TGTGCCCTAGGCATCAGGGCTTTCTTT. As protein: CALGIRAFF.

This clonotype was counted only a few times. The V call is TRBV2, the J call TRBJ1-3; no clear D gene. The CDR3 spans 16 residues. The germline CDR1 and CDR2 sequences are SNHLY and FYNNEI. V shed 10 bases and J shed 0 bases, with 19 bases lying between them. The CDR3 spells CATGLRRRGSGNTIYF. The CDR3 DNA sequence: TGTGCCACCGGTTTGAGGCGGCGGGGCTCTGGAAACACCATATATTTT. Complete variable domain (other parts from reference TRBV2 and TRBJ1-3): EPEVTQTPSHQVTQMGQEVILRCVPISNHLYFYWYRQILGQKVEFLVSFYNNEISEKSEIFDDQFSVERPDGSNFTLKIRSTKLEDSAMYFCATGLRRRGSGNTIYFGEGSWLTVV.